This entry concerns a single TCR beta chain. Its antigen is currently unknown. This sample is drawn from a study of T cell responses to AZD1222 COVID-19 vaccine. Whole-study findings and limits: With dominance at 160-218 and 743-854, vaccine-associated CD4 TCRs spanned spike. Targets within unmutated variant regions were reportedly found for nearly half of spike-specific TCRs. Females outnumbered males among donors, who were mostly white British; clonal diversity was possibly underestimated. Repertoires were collected only later (after the peak T cell response had occurred).

Using immunoSEQ multiplex PCR, the repertoire was profiled, and TCRdb retains in-frame clones only, with some absent. This repertoire shows about 160,000 clones, 90% to 95% found once; its top ten account for 4.4%. Per germline, CDR1 ENHRY and CDR2 SYGVKD. Trimming cost V 4 bases and J 1 base, with 7 bases left between them. The CDR3 runs 13 residues. The sequences come from peripheral blood, collected on day 0 of MenACWY control vaccination. The chain joins TRBV10-3 to TRBJ2-5; no clear D gene. The receptor comes from an adult in good health. The CDR3 coding sequence is TGTGCCATCAGTGTGGCAGGCCAAGAGACCCAGTACTTC. This sequence encodes CAISVAGQETQYF.